This TCR beta chain was profiled in a study of blood T cell repertoires in COVID-19. In the study overall: PBMCs, B-cell-depleted T cells, or T cells were the source of the cDNA or gDNA that made up the material.

Source study methods: Reference gene primer amplification in the assay estimated nucleated cell counts. The method was immunoSEQ multiplex PCR; TCRdb's version includes in-frame clones alone and lacks a portion of them. V, J and clone size were drawn from that table, and D and trimming were deduced from the DNA. The table has approximately 200,000 clones, roughly 84% seen once; the top ten hold roughly 7%. This CDR3 spans 11 amino acids. The germline CDR1 and CDR2 sequences are SQVTM and ANQGSEA. Trimming removed 2 bases at V and 7 bases at J, with 5 bases between. The sample consisted of peripheral blood. The sequence came from a woman aged 45-59 years with acute or convalescent COVID-19. The chain employs TRBV29-1 and TRBJ2-2; D is undetermined. The CDR3 sequence: CSVETYGELFF. CDR3 sequence (DNA): TGCAGCGTTGAAACCTACGGGGAGCTGTTTTTT.